The rows below give T cell receptor beta chains drawn from one sample of a study of CD8+ T cells in alopecia areata. Profiled with immunoSEQ multiplex PCR; TCRdb holds only in-frame clones, not every one. The table lists 110,000 or so clones, more than 30% of them singletons. Material for sequencing was CD4+ T cells sorted from blood. Every receptor here comes from a human donor with alopecia areata. Each CDR3 is given with its conserved first and last residue. D genes are given only for firm matches. Expanded clones get a size class; other rows say once, few or many, or leave the size out.

V: TRBV4-2; size: NA; D: NA; J: TRBJ2-7; DNA: TGTGCCAGCAGCCAAGTTGGTAGCTCCTACGAGCAGTACTTC; CDR3: CASSQVGSSYEQYF
V: TRBV18; size: NA; D: NA; J: TRBJ2-5; DNA: TGTGCCAGCTCACCACTAGAAGAGACCCAGTACTTC; CDR3: CASSPLEETQYF
V: TRBV6-6; size: NA; D: TRBD1; J: TRBJ2-7; DNA: TGTGCCAGCTGGGACAGCTACGAGCAGTACTTC; CDR3: CASWDSYEQYF
V: TRBV6-5; size: NA; D: NA; J: TRBJ1-5; DNA: TGTGCCAGCAGTCTCCGATCCTATAGCAATCAGCCCCAGCATTTT; CDR3: CASSLRSYSNQPQHF
V: TRBV29-1; size: NA; D: TRBD1; J: TRBJ2-3; DNA: TGCAGCGTTGAGAAGAACAGGGGCCACACAGATACGCAGTATTTT; CDR3: CSVEKNRGHTDTQYF
V: TRBV7-9; size: few; D: NA; J: TRBJ2-7; DNA: TGTGCCAGCAGCTTAGACAGGGACGAGCAGTACTTC; CDR3: CASSLDRDEQYF
V: TRBV7-2; size: NA; D: TRBD2; J: TRBJ2-1; DNA: TGTGCCAGCAGCTTGGGGAGCGGGGTCTCCTACAATGAGCAGTTCTTC; CDR3: CASSLGSGVSYNEQFF
V: TRBV4-3; size: NA; D: NA; J: TRBJ2-1; DNA: TGCGCCAGCAGCGTGCGTATGAGCTCCTACAATGAGCAGTTCTTC; CDR3: CASSVRMSSYNEQFF
V: TRBV29-1; size: NA; D: NA; J: TRBJ1-2; DNA: TGCAGCGTTGAAGTTTGGGGGGACGGCTACACCTTC; CDR3: CSVEVWGDGYTF
V: TRBV30; size: NA; D: NA; J: TRBJ2-4; DNA: TGTGCCTGGAGCGTTACCGACCAAAACATTCAGTACTTC; CDR3: CAWSVTDQNIQYF
V: TRBV7-3; size: NA; D: TRBD2; J: TRBJ2-3; DNA: TGTGCCAGCAGCCCAAGCGGGAACGTTAATACGCAGTATTTT; CDR3: CASSPSGNVNTQYF
V: TRBV5-1; size: once; D: TRBD1; J: TRBJ2-5; DNA: TGCGCCAGCAGCTTGGGGGGGACAGACCAAGAGACCCAGTACTTC; CDR3: CASSLGGTDQETQYF
V: TRBV30; size: NA; D: NA; J: TRBJ2-3; DNA: TGTGCCTGGATACGGGGCTTCACAGATACGCAGTATTTT; CDR3: CAWIRGFTDTQYF
V: TRBV29-1; size: NA; D: NA; J: TRBJ1-2; DNA: TGCAGCGTTGGGGCGGGGATGGAGAACTATGGCTACACCTTC; CDR3: CSVGAGMENYGYTF
V: TRBV7-2; size: few; D: NA; J: TRBJ1-2; DNA: TGTGCCAGCACCCTCTCTCCTTCCGGCTATGGCTACACCTTC; CDR3: CASTLSPSGYGYTF
V: TRBV19; size: NA; D: TRBD2; J: TRBJ2-7; DNA: TGTGCCAGTAGTATTAACAGCGGGGGGTTCTACGAGCAGTACTTC; CDR3: CASSINSGGFYEQYF
V: TRBV7-2; size: NA; D: TRBD1; J: TRBJ2-5; DNA: TGTGCCAGCAGCTTGGACAGGGCCCAGTACTTC; CDR3: CASSLDRAQYF
V: TRBV7-9; size: few; D: TRBD2; J: TRBJ2-1; DNA: TGTGCCAGCAGCACCGACACTAGCGGGAGGGAGCAGTTCTTC; CDR3: CASSTDTSGREQFF
V: TRBV5-1; size: NA; D: NA; J: TRBJ2-7; DNA: TGCGCCAGCAGCTTCCGACAGGCTAAAGTGTCCTACGAGCAGTACTTC; CDR3: CASSFRQAKVSYEQYF
V: TRBV7-9; size: few; D: NA; J: TRBJ2-7; DNA: TGTGCCAGCAGCTCCAAAGTACGCGAGCAGTACTTC; CDR3: CASSSKVREQYF